The 25 T cell receptor beta chains presented below share a single source sample, sequenced in a study of cytomegalovirus exposure and HLA in healthy donors. A multiplex PCR was run with 60 Vbeta primers and 13 Jbeta primers. Assay: immunoSEQ multiplex PCR; the TCRdb copy retains only in-frame clones and omits some. Of approximately 140,000 clones listed, roughly 73% are singletons. Sequencing was performed on PBMCs. The receptors derive from a woman in her 40s in good health and CMV-seronegative.

V gene TRBV18 combines with J gene TRBJ1-1, with D perhaps TRBD1 (5 bases). Germline V lookup: CDR1 KGHSH, CDR2 LQKENI. The length of the CDR3 is 13 residues. Trimming removed 4 bases at V and 2 bases at J, with 8 bases between. CDR3 amino acids: CASSRDSNTEAFF. The CDR3 DNA reads TGTGCCAGCTCACGAGACAGTAACACTGAAGCTTTCTTT.

This rearrangement joins TRBV27 to TRBJ1-1, with D perhaps TRBD1 (6 bases). The germline V gene encodes CDR1 MNHEY and CDR2 SMNVEV (reference sequence). This CDR3 is 15 amino acids long. The germline V and J ends were trimmed by 3 bases and 5 bases, with 16 bases remaining between them. CDR3 sequence: CASSFGGARGTEAFF. The CDR3 DNA reads as TGTGCCAGCAGTTTCGGGGGGGCGCGGGGGACTGAAGCTTTCTTT.

The chain has TRBV5-1 and TRBJ2-3; 12 bases agree with TRBD2. The CDR3 totals 18 residues. The germline V gene encodes CDR1 SGHRS and CDR2 YFSETQ. Unmatched junction bases numbered 5, after V lost 0 bases and J lost 0 bases. DNA of the CDR3: TGCGCCAGCAGCTTGGGGGATCTAGCGGGGGGGAGCACAGATACGCAGTATTTT. This codes for CASSLGDLAGGSTDTQYF.

This chain links TRBV7-3 with TRBJ2-3, with 8 bases that match TRBD1. Trimming at V came to 8 bases and at J to 3 bases, leaving 7 bases not matched to a gene. CDR3 size: 14 residues. Germline V gene sequence: CDR1 SGHTA, CDR2 FQGTGA. The chain's CDR3 is CASASGQGTDTQYF. As DNA, the CDR3 is TGTGCCAGCGCTTCAGGACAGGGAACAGATACGCAGTATTTT.

The gene calls are TRBV7-9 and TRBJ1-2; 8 nucleotides align to TRBD1. Germline V gene data show CDR1 as SEHNR and CDR2 as FQNEAQ (reference sequence). The CDR3 covers 15 residues. Trimming removed 4 bases from V and 4 bases from J; junction bases left unmatched: 8. The CDR3 sequence is CASSSGTGGSYGYTF. The CDR3 region has the DNA TGTGCCAGCAGCTCCGGGACAGGAGGGAGCTATGGCTACACCTTC.

V gene TRBV5-4 combines with J gene TRBJ2-3; D is undetermined. The V end lost 0 bases, the J end lost 2 bases, and 7 bases lay between the germline ends. Germline assignment: CDR1 SGHNT and CDR2 YYREEE (reference sequence). CDR3 length: 14 amino acids. The CDR3 protein is CASSLGGPTDTQYF. The CDR3 bases are TGTGCCAGCAGCTTGGGTGGGCCCACAGATACGCAGTATTTT. Looking up the rest from reference TRBV5-4 and TRBJ2-3 gives the full variable domain: ETGVTQSPTHLIKTRGQQVTLRCSSQSGHNTVSWYQQALGQGPQFIFQYYREEENGRGNFPPRFSGLQFPNYSSELNVNALELDDSALYLCASSLGGPTDTQYFGPGTRLTVL.

The V gene is TRBV19, the J gene TRBJ2-1; maybe TRBD2 (6 bases). Germline V gene sequence: CDR1 LNHDA, CDR2 SQIVND (reference sequence). Deletions cut 5 bases from V and 4 bases from J, with 12 bases between. This CDR3 spans 14 amino acids. CDR3 coding DNA: TGTGCCAGTAGTGACCGGGAGTTATACAATGAGCAGTTCTTC. Encoded protein: CASSDRELYNEQFF. Based on the CDR3 plus reference TRBV19 and TRBJ2-1, the full variable domain is DGGITQSPKYLFRKEGQNVTLSCEQNLNHDAMYWYRQDPGQGLRLIYYSQIVNDFQKGDIAEGYSVSREKKESFPLTVTSAQKNPTAFYLCASSDRELYNEQFFGPGTRLTVL.

The CDR3 protein is CASSSSGGRQGPNGELFF. The CDR3 coding sequence is TGTGCCAGCAGTTCCTCAGGGGGCAGGCAGGGTCCAAACGGGGAGCTGTTTTTT. The chain uses TRBV27 and TRBJ2-2, with 8 bases fitting TRBD1. The trim removed 4 bases at V and 7 bases at J, leaving 17 bases unmatched. Per the germline V gene, CDR1 is MNHEY and CDR2 is SMNVEV (reference sequence). This CDR3 comprises 18 residues.

The chain joins TRBV27 to TRBJ1-1, with D uncertain. Germline CDR1 MNHEY, CDR2 SMNVEV (reference sequence). The CDR3 runs to 17 residues. Trimming stripped 8 bases from V and 3 bases from J, with 25 bases between. The CDR3 nucleotides read TGTGCCAGCCCGAAATTGAAGACCGGAGGGTGGGACACTGAAGCTTTCTTT. Translating it yields CASPKLKTGGWDTEAFF.

The rearrangement joins TRBV13 to TRBJ2-5, with 7 bases identical to TRBD1. The J call may be faulty, since TRBJ2-7 better matches the DNA end. There are 15 residues in the CDR3. Germline assignment: CDR1 PRHDT and CDR2 FYEKMQ (reference sequence). The CDR3 here is CASSAPGQTSYEQYF. In nucleotides, the CDR3 is TGTGCCAGCAGCGCTCCGGGACAGACCAGCTACGAGCAGTACTTC.

This clone occurred once. The rearrangement joins TRBV7-8 to TRBJ2-7; D may be TRBD2 (7 bases). The germline gives CDR1 SGHVS, CDR2 FQNEAQ. V lost 1 base, J lost 6 bases, and 19 bases lay in between. The CDR3 loop spans 16 amino acids. Here the CDR3 reads CASSLVYGGRVGEQYF. CDR3 sequence (DNA): TGTGCCAGCAGCTTAGTTTACGGGGGGCGCGTCGGCGAGCAGTACTTC.

The V gene is TRBV18, the J gene TRBJ1-1, with TRBD1 identical over 8 bases. CDR1 is KGHSH, CDR2 LQKENI, per germline. The CDR3 spans 17 residues. V dropped 4 bases and J dropped 1; count of bases not matched to a gene: 11. CDR3 sequence (DNA): TGTGCCAGCTCACAGAACCAGGGGGCAAGGACGAACACTGAAGCTTTCTTT. Encoded protein: CASSQNQGARTNTEAFF.

The rearrangement links TRBV28 to TRBJ2-2, with 7 bases identical to TRBD1. The CDR3 covers 15 residues. Germline CDR1 and CDR2: MDHEN and SYDVKM. V dropped 5 bases and J dropped 5; count of bases not matched to a gene: 8. CDR3 nucleotides: TGTGCCAGCAGTAGACAGGGCTATCGGACCGGGGAGCTGTTTTTT. Protein sequence: CASSRQGYRTGELFF.

This clone came up once. The chain is built from TRBV27 and TRBJ2-7; 7 bases align to TRBD1. The junction had 5 bases not matched to a gene; V was cut back by 6 bases and J by 0 bases. This CDR3 has 14 residues. Germline lookup yields CDR1 MNHEY and CDR2 SMNVEV (reference sequence). CDR3 amino acids: CASSAGGSSYEQYF. For the CDR3, the DNA is TGTGCCAGCAGCGCAGGGGGTAGCTCCTACGAGCAGTACTTC.

The V gene is TRBV29-1, the J gene TRBJ2-5, with 11 positions matching TRBD2. V lost 3 bases and J lost 7; bases outside the gene matches: 10. CDR3 length: 15 residues. Looked up from germline, CDR1 is SQVTM and CDR2 is ANQGSEA. The CDR3 region is CSVDDFSGGAGTQYF. The DNA for the CDR3 is TGCAGCGTTGACGACTTTAGCGGGGGGGCGGGGACCCAGTACTTC. The full variable domain, with the rest looked up from reference TRBV29-1 and TRBJ2-5, is SAVISQKPSRDICQRGTSLTIQCQVDSQVTMMFWYRQQPGQSLTLIATANQGSEATYESGFVIDKFPISRPNLTFSTLTVSNMSPEDSSIYLCSVDDFSGGAGTQYFGPGTRLLVL.

This clone has only a few counts. The rearrangement joins TRBV4-3 to TRBJ1-6; possible D gene TRBD1, 5 bases. Germline values: CDR1 LGHNA, CDR2 YSLEER. This CDR3 comprises 15 residues. V lost 0 bases, J lost 6 bases, and 9 bases lay in between. The CDR3 region has the DNA TGCGCCAGCAGCCAAGATTCGGGGGGTAATTCACCCCTCCACTTT. Its translation: CASSQDSGGNSPLHF.

The chain combines TRBV4-1 with TRBJ1-1; the match to TRBD1 covers 8 bases. Germline trimming cut 3 bases from V and 2 bases from J; bases unmatched to any gene: 8. Germline CDR1 is MGHRA and CDR2 is YSYEKL. This CDR3 spans 16 amino acids. CDR3 sequence: CASSQPGQDLNTEAFF. In nucleotides, the CDR3 is TGCGCCAGCAGCCAGCCGGGACAGGACTTAAACACTGAAGCTTTCTTT.

This sequence joins TRBV13 and TRBJ2-7; possibly TRBD1 for D (6 bases). The CDR3 sequence is 17 residues long. The germline CDR1 and CDR2 sequences are PRHDT and FYEKMQ (reference sequence). V shed 4 bases and J shed 0 bases, with 19 bases lying between them. The CDR3 spells CASSSHAGDRSSYEQYF. CDR3 DNA sequence: TGTGCCAGCAGCTCCCACGCCGGTGACAGGAGCTCCTACGAGCAGTACTTC.

This clone was observed a single time. V is TRBV19 and J is TRBJ1-2, with TRBD1 identical over 7 bases. V dropped 4 bases and J dropped 5; count of bases not matched to a gene: 4. The CDR3 loop spans 13 amino acids. Per germline, CDR1 LNHDA and CDR2 SQIVND (reference sequence). CDR3 amino acids: CASSTQQGYGYTF. CDR3 bases: TGTGCCAGTAGTACCCAACAGGGGTATGGCTACACCTTC.

V gene TRBV15 combines with J gene TRBJ1-4, with TRBD1 matching over 8 bases. The trim removed 0 bases at V and 7 bases at J, leaving 25 bases unmatched. The CDR3 runs to 22 residues. Germline V lookup: CDR1 LNHNV, CDR2 YYDKDF (reference sequence). The CDR3 nucleotides are TGTGCCACCAGCAGAGATAGGAACTCATACTCCAGAACAGGGGGACGAGGTGAAAAACTGTTTTTT. This gives the protein CATSRDRNSYSRTGGRGEKLFF.

The sample holds a few counts of this clone. The V gene is TRBV7-5, the J gene TRBJ1-2; the table's TRBD1 call for D was not verified on the DNA. TRBV7-5 is classified as a pseudogene. The CDR3 is 17 residues long. The DNA for the CDR3 is TGTGCCAGAAGCTTCTCGACCTTATTGACAGGCCACTATGGCTACACCTTC. Encoded protein: CARSFSTLLTGHYGYTF.

V and J are TRBV10-2 and TRBJ1-5, with 8 bases fitting TRBD1. Per the germline V gene, CDR1 is WSHSY and CDR2 is SAAADI. The CDR3 is 14 residues long. After removal of 6 bases from V and 5 bases from J, the junction contained 6 bases not matched to a gene. CDR3 in DNA: TGCGCCAGCAGCGGGCAGGGGGCGGATCAGCCCCAGCATTTT. This encodes CASSGQGADQPQHF.

The chain couples TRBV2 to TRBJ1-1; 7 bases match TRBD1. Germline V gene data show CDR1 as SNHLY and CDR2 as FYNNEI. V was clipped by 8 bases and J by 1 base; unmatched bases: 7. The CDR3 totals 14 residues. As DNA, the CDR3 is TGTGCCAGCGAGGGACAGCGAGGGAACACTGAAGCTTTCTTT. It is translated as CASEGQRGNTEAFF. Using reference TRBV2 and TRBJ1-1 for the parts outside the CDR3, the full variable domain is EPEVTQTPSHQVTQMGQEVILRCVPISNHLYFYWYRQILGQKVEFLVSFYNNEISEKSEIFDDQFSVERPDGSNFTLKIRSTKLEDSAMYFCASEGQRGNTEAFFGQGTRLTVV.

This clone was seen a few times. The chain combines TRBV27 with TRBJ2-7; D unclear. The CDR3 is made up of 12 amino acids. V dropped 2 bases and J dropped 3 bases, with 5 bases sitting between them. CDR1 is MNHEY and CDR2 is SMNVEV in the germline V gene (reference sequence). CDR3: CASSLTGYEQYF. For the CDR3, the DNA is TGTGCCAGCAGTTTAACGGGCTACGAGCAGTACTTC.

V and J are TRBV2 and TRBJ1-4, with 9 bases fitting TRBD1. The CDR3 is 14 residues long. With 5 bases clipped from V and 5 bases from J, the junction kept 3 bases outside the gene matches. Germline CDR1 is SNHLY and CDR2 is FYNNEI. Here the CDR3 reads CASSPGTGNEKLFF. In DNA form, the CDR3 reads TGTGCCAGCAGTCCCGGGACAGGGAATGAAAAACTGTTTTTT.